The rows below give T cell receptor beta chains drawn from one sample of a study of T-cell memory formation after mild COVID-19. One entry per CDR3 protein, called by TCRdb with MiXCR from the 5' RACE reads. The table lists about 390,000 distinct CDR3 sequences, about a sixth of them singletons. The material sequenced was PBMCs or a T cell subset sorted from them (not recorded which). The receptors shown here come from a man between 18 and 35 years old who had mild COVID-19 (a few samples of this study predate the infection). Cell type and time point are not known. CDR3s include the opening cysteine and the closing phenylalanine or tryptophan. The D gene is left open where the match is weak. Size values are once, few and many counts, or a class for expanded clones, and some rows have none.

size: .
J: TRBJ2-3
D: TRBD2
V: TRBV9
CDR3: CASSGPTSGGGTDTQYF
DNA: TGTGCCAGCAGCGGACCGACTAGCGGGGGGGGGACAGATACGCAGTATTTT

size: many
J: TRBJ2-3
D: .
V: TRBV12-3/TRBV12-4
CDR3: CASSSHSDTQYF
DNA: TGTGCCAGCAGTTCTCATTCAGATACGCAGTATTTT

size: few
J: TRBJ1-1
D: .
V: TRBV7-9
CDR3: CASSPGGGQTNTEAFF
DNA: TGTGCCAGCAGCCCGGGGGGCGGACAGACGAACACTGAAGCTTTCTTT

size: .
J: TRBJ1-4
D: .
V: TRBV7-9
CDR3: CASSWGQDEKLFF
DNA: TGTGCCAGCAGTTGGGGACAAGATGAAAAACTGTTTTTT

size: .
J: TRBJ2-3
D: .
V: TRBV5-1
CDR3: CASRPGREKIDTQYF
DNA: TGCGCCAGCAGGCCCGGGAGAGAGAAAATTGATACGCAGTATTTT

size: few
J: TRBJ2-5
D: .
V: TRBV4-3
CDR3: CASSLNRLAETQYF
DNA: TGCGCCAGCAGCCTAAACCGGCTAGCAGAGACCCAGTACTTC

size: .
J: TRBJ1-5
D: TRBD1
V: TRBV24-1
CDR3: CATSDFKPKTGDNQPQHF
DNA: TGTGCCACCAGTGATTTCAAGCCCAAGACAGGGGACAATCAGCCCCAGCATTTT

size: .
J: TRBJ1-1
D: TRBD1
V: TRBV6-5
CDR3: CDSSRRTGANTEAFF
DNA: TGTGACAGCAGCCGTCGGACAGGGGCGAACACTGAAGCTTTCTTT

size: once
J: TRBJ1-2
D: .
V: TRBV7-2
CDR3: CASSPQIDYGYTF
DNA: TGTGCCAGCAGCCCACAGATAGACTATGGCTACACCTTC

size: few
J: TRBJ2-3
D: TRBD1
V: TRBV29-1
CDR3: CSVQGAGADTQYF
DNA: TGCAGCGTTCAGGGGGCAGGGGCAGATACGCAGTATTTT

size: .
J: TRBJ1-1
D: TRBD1
V: TRBV7-9
CDR3: CASSWTGANTEAFF
DNA: TGTGCCAGCAGCTGGACAGGGGCGAACACTGAAGCTTTCTTT

size: .
J: TRBJ1-2
D: .
V: TRBV24-1
CDR3: CATSDYKGGYTF
DNA: TGTGCCACCAGTGACTACAAGGGCGGCTACACCTTC

size: .
J: TRBJ2-2
D: .
V: TRBV24-1
CDR3: CATSDLRGDTGELFF
DNA: TGTGCCACCAGTGATTTGCGGGGAGACACCGGGGAGCTGTTTTTT

size: few
J: TRBJ2-1
D: TRBD1
V: TRBV20-1
CDR3: CSARGQNNEQFF
DNA: TGCAGTGCTAGGGGACAGAACAATGAGCAGTTCTTC

size: .
J: TRBJ2-7
D: .
V: TRBV20-1
CDR3: CSARTRPNEQYF
DNA: TGCAGTGCTAGGACCAGGCCGAACGAGCAGTACTTC

size: .
J: TRBJ2-2
D: .
V: TRBV20-1
CDR3: CSAPSRLTGELFF
DNA: TGCAGTGCGCCATCCAGGCTCACCGGGGAGCTGTTTTTT